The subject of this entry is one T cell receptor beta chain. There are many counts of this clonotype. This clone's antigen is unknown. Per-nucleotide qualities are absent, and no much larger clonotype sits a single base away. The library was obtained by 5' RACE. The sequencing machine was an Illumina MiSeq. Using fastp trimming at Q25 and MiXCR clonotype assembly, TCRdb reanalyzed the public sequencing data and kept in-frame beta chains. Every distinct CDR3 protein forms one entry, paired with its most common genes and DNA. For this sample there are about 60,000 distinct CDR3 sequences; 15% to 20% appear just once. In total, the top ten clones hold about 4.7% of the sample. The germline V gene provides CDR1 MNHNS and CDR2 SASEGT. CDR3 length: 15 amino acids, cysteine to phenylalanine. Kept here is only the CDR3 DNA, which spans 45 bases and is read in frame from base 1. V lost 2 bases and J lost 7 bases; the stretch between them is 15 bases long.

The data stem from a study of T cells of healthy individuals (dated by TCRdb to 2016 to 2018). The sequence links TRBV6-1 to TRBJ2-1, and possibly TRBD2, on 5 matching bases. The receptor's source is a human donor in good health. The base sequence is TGTGCCAGCAGTGAAACGATGACTAACCCGAATGAGCAGTTCTTC. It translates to CASSETMTNPNEQFF.